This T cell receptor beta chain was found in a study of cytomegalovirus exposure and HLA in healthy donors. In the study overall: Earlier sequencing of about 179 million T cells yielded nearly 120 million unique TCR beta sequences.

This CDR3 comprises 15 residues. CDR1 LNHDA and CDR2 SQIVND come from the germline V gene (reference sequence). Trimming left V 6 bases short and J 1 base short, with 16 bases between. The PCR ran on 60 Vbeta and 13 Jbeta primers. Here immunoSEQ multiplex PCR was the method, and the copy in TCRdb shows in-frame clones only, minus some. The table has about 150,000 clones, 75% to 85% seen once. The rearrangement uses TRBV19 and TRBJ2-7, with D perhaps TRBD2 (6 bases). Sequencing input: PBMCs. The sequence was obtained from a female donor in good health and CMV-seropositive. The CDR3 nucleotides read TGTGCCAGTAGCATCCCCGGGGGACGATCCTACGAGCAGTACTTC. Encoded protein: CASSIPGGRSYEQYF.